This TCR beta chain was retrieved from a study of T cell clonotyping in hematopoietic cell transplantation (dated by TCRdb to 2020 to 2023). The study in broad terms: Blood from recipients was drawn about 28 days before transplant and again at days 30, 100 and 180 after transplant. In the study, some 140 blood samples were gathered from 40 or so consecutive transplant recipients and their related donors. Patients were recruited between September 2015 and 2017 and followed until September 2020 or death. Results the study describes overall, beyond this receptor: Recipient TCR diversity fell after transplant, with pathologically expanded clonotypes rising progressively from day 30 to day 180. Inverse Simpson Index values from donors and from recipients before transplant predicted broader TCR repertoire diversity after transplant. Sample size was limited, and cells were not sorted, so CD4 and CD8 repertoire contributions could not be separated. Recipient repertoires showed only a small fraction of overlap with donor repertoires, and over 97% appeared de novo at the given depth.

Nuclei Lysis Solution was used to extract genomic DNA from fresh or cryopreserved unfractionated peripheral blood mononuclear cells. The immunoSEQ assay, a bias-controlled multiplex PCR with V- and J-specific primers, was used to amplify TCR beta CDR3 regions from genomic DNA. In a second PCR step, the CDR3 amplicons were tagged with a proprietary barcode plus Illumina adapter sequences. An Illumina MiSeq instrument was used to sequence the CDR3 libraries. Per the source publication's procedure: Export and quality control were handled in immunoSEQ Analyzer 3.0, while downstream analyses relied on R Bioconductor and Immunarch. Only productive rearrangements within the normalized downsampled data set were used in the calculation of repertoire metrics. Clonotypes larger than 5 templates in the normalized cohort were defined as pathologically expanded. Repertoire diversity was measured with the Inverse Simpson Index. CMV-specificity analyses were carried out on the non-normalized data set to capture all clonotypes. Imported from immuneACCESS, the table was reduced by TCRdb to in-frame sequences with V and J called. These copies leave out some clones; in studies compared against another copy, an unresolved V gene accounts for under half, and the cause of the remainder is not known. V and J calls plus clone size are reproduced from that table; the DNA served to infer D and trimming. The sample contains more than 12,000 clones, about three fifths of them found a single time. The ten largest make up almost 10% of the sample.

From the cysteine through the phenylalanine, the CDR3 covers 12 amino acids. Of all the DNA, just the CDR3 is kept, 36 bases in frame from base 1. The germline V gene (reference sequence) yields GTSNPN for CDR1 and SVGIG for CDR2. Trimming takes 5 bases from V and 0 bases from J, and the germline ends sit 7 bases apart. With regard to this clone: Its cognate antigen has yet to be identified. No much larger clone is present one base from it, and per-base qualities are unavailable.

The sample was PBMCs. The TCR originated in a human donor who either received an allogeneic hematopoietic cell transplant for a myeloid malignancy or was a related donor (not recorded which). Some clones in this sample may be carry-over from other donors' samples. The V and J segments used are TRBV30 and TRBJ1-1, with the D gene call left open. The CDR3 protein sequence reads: CAWGGMNTEAFF. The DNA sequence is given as TGTGCCTGGGGTGGAATGAACACTGAAGCTTTCTTT.